This T cell receptor (beta chain) comes out of a study of T cells in tuberculosis. Cells were sorted from thawed PBMC rested overnight and stained with GMM-loaded CD1B tetramer, viability dye and anti-CD3. The lipid loaded on the CD1B tetramers was C32 glucose monomycolate from Rhodococcus equi. CD14-expressing monocytes were removed from PBMC before cryopreservation and sorting. No alpha-beta pairing information exists for these sequences. Data came from immunoSEQ multiplex PCR; TCRdb stores just in-frame clones and leaves some out. Of 61,000 or so clones in the sample, about 86% are singletons; the top ten hold around 13%. V lost 3 bases, J lost 0 bases, and 8 bases lay in between. CDR1 KGHSH and CDR2 LQKENI come from the germline V gene. The CDR3 totals 14 residues.

This clonotype was sampled from an adult woman with latent tuberculosis. Sample: CD1b-GMM tetramer-negative cells sorted from PBMCs. The chain has TRBV18 and TRBJ1-1, with D unresolved. The CDR3 nucleotides read TGTGCCAGCTCACCGAGGGCCTTGAACACTGAAGCTTTCTTT. This encodes CASSPRALNTEAFF.